The 4 T cell receptor beta chains below were found in one sample sequenced in a study of graft-versus-host responses after intestinal transplantation. Method: immunoSEQ multiplex PCR; TCRdb's copy keeps in-frame clones and lacks some. The sample holds around 50,000 clones; approximately 90% are singletons and the top ten take roughly 1.5%. The sequencing here drew on PBMCs, taken 26 days after transplant. All receptors derive from a human patient who received an intestinal transplant, so some T cells may come from the graft donor.

The rearrangement links TRBV6-1 to TRBJ1-4, with D perhaps TRBD1 (6 bases). V lost 2 bases and J 0 bases, leaving 10 bases between the germline ends. The germline V gene encodes CDR1 MNHNS and CDR2 SASEGT. This CDR3 has 16 amino acids. CDR3 in DNA: TGTGCCAGCAGTGAACGAGGGGGTGCAACTAATGAAAAACTGTTTTTT. It codes for CASSERGGATNEKLFF.

This clone was picked up a small number of times. The chain employs TRBV7-9 and TRBJ1-1, with a tentative D call TRBD1 (5 bases). V dropped 5 bases and J dropped 7 bases, with 11 bases sitting between them. Germline loops: CDR1 SEHNR, CDR2 FQNEAQ (reference sequence). The CDR3 totals 12 residues. The CDR3 sequence is CASSRWGGEAFF. Written as DNA, the CDR3 is TGTGCCAGCAGCCGATGGGGGGGTGAAGCTTTCTTT.

V gene TRBV4-1 combines with J gene TRBJ1-4; D is ambiguous. CDR3 size: 15 residues. The germline CDR1 and CDR2 sequences are MGHRA and YSYEKL. Between the trimmed V and J ends, which lost 0 bases and 8 bases, there was a span of 13 bases. The CDR3 DNA reads as TGCGCCAGCAGCCAAGATTCTGGAGTTCCCGAAAAACTGTTTTTT. This encodes CASSQDSGVPEKLFF.

The rearrangement uses TRBV27 and TRBJ2-3; the match to TRBD2 covers 9 bases. This CDR3 contains 15 residues. V lost 7 bases, J lost 0 bases, and 5 bases stayed unmatched. From germline, CDR1 is MNHEY and CDR2 SMNVEV (reference sequence). The CDR3 is CASTLSGGSTDTQYF. The CDR3 DNA reads TGTGCCAGCACCCTCAGCGGGGGGAGCACAGATACGCAGTATTTT.